Shown below are 5 T cell receptor beta chains from a single sample sequenced in a study of T cells in Graves' hyperthyroidism and ophthalmopathy. Regions amplified from RNA transcripts were the TCR beta CDR3 regions. TCR CDR3 regions were first amplified by RT-PCR with HTBI primers. TCRdb reprocessed the multiplex PCR reads with MiXCR, giving one entry per CDR3 protein. The sample has hundreds of thousands of distinct CDR3 sequences; roughly 37% are singletons. Sequencing was done on a sample of blood. The source of these receptors is a man aged 18 to 29 with Graves' hyperthyroidism.

This chain links TRBV29-1 with TRBJ1-1; D is unresolved. CDR1 is SQVTM, CDR2 ANQGSEA, per germline. The CDR3 totals 10 residues. Deletions cut 8 bases from V and 0 bases from J, with 4 bases between. CDR3 amino acids: CSQVNTEAFF. The DNA of the CDR3 is TGCAGCCAAGTGAACACTGAAGCTTTCTTT.

This clonotype was counted only a few times. The chain is built from TRBV13 and TRBJ2-7, with 8 positions matching TRBD1. The CDR3 covers 18 residues. Germline V CDR1 and CDR2: PRHDT, FYEKMQ (reference sequence). Trimming took 1 base from V and 0 from J; bases not matched to a gene: 11. This CDR3 reads CASSLVATGARSSYEQYF. CDR3 nucleotides: TGTGCCAGCAGCTTAGTCGCGACAGGGGCCAGGAGCTCCTACGAGCAGTACTTC. Drawing the rest from reference TRBV13 and TRBJ2-7, the complete variable domain is AAGVIQSPRHLIKEKRETATLKCYPIPRHDTVYWYQQGPGQDPQFLISFYEKMQSDKGSIPDRFSAQQFSDYHSELNMSSLELGDSALYFCASSLVATGARSSYEQYFGPGTRLTVT.

Comments on this clonotype: The CDR3 carries no conserved terminal phenylalanine or tryptophan, so it likely arises from a read error. The DNA is left out, because the CDR3 cannot be placed on it with certainty; the CDR3 is given as TCRdb lists it. This chain links TRBV5-5 with TRBJ2-2; the table gives TRBD1 as D, unverified against the DNA. CDR1 is SGHKS, CDR2 YYEKEE, per germline (reference sequence). The CDR3 region is 8 residues in length, termini included. CDR3 amino acids: CASSLADS.

The chain has TRBV29-1 and TRBJ1-2; D gene ambiguous. V lost 6 bases to trimming and J lost 7 bases, with 12 bases between them. The V gene's germline CDR1 is SQVTM and CDR2 ANQGSEA. CDR3 length: 11 amino acids. For the CDR3, the DNA is TGCAGCGTGGCAAGGGAGACTGGCTACACCTTC. It yields the protein CSVARETGYTF.

This clonotype was seen only a few times. The V call is TRBV4-1, the J call TRBJ2-2; TRBD1 is a possible D gene (6 bases). CDR3 length: 15 residues. V lost 4 bases and J 4 bases, leaving 13 bases between the germline ends. In germline, CDR1 is MGHRA, CDR2 YSYEKL. CDR3 residues: CASSLSQGFTGELFF. CDR3 in DNA: TGCGCCAGCAGCCTTTCACAGGGTTTCACCGGGGAGCTGTTTTTT.